This T cell receptor beta chain was sequenced in a study of cytomegalovirus exposure and HLA in healthy donors. Regarding the study as a whole: 150 or so TCR beta chains were listed as cytomegalovirus-associated.

The PCR had 60 Vbeta and 13 Jbeta primers. Authors' processing steps: Later, tens of millions of unique TCR beta chains were counted in an analysis, and roughly 10 million of them were shared. Clones were read by immunoSEQ multiplex PCR, and TCRdb kept only the in-frame ones, dropping some. That table gives V, J and clone size, and the DNA gave D and trimming. The sample includes 100,000 to 150,000 clones, roughly 79% of them seen just once. Germline V gene sequence: CDR1 GTSNPN, CDR2 SVGIG (reference sequence). This CDR3 contains 14 residues. Trimming pared 2 bases from V and 7 bases from J, leaving 15 bases between. To note about this clone: As yet, its antigen is unknown.

The source of this sequence is a woman aged 50 to 65 in good health and CMV-seronegative. Source material: PBMCs. The rearrangement joins TRBV30 to TRBJ1-5; D unclear. CDR3: CAWSPQHRQQPQHF. CDR3 nucleotide sequence: TGTGCCTGGAGTCCGCAACACCGCCAACAGCCCCAGCATTTT.